Included here is one T cell receptor (beta chain) sequence, with context. Its target is not known. Only in-frame clones appear in the TCRdb table, and some are missing; sequencing was by immunoSEQ multiplex PCR. In the table there are about 220,000 clones, roughly 84% of which are singletons. The data originate from a study of cytomegalovirus exposure and HLA in healthy donors. Turning to the study itself: It was reported in a later analysis that the same platform had been used for the approximately 120 validation repertoires as for the 666 first-cohort repertoires.

The V segment lost 0 bases and the J segment 7 bases; nucleotides outside the gene matches: 9. The CDR3 runs to 15 residues. In germline, CDR1 is SGHNT, CDR2 YYREEE (reference sequence). Study results and caveats: Listed as cytomegalovirus-associated were roughly 180 TCR beta chains. According to a later analysis, TCR clusters from the first cohort tended to co-occur in the roughly 130 validation repertoires. While the bulk of TCR sequences proved rare, some public TCRs turned up in many donors.

Sequenced input: PBMCs. The chain recombines TRBV5-4 with TRBJ1-1, with TRBD1 matching over 7 bases. This TCR came from a woman in her 30s in good health and CMV-seropositive. The CDR3 DNA follows: TGTGCCAGCAGCTTGGCGTCGAGAGGGGGCGGTGAAGCTTTCTTT. Its protein is CASSLASRGGGEAFF.